These 21 T cell receptor beta chains share one sample of origin, sequenced in a study of glioma-infiltrating T cells. TCR alpha and beta CDR3 regions were amplified from RNA using iRepertoire nested multiplex PCR. MiXCR was run by TCRdb on the multiplex PCR reads, yielding one entry per CDR3 protein. Of approximately 120,000 distinct CDR3 sequences detected, 20% to 25% appear once; the ten largest clones hold roughly 37%. Specimen: glioma tissue, nonneoplastic brain tissue, or PBMCs (not recorded which). Source of these receptors: a human donor with low-grade glioma or glioblastoma, undergoing nonglioma brain surgery, or in good health (not recorded which).

This clonotype was seen many times. V is TRBV27 and J is TRBJ2-1; D call uncertain. The ends were cut back, 3 bases at V and 4 bases at J, with 13 bases in the middle. Germline CDR1 and CDR2: MNHEY and SMNVEV (reference sequence). CDR3 length: 15 residues. CDR3 loop: CASSLTRHPYNEQFF. The CDR3 DNA sequence: TGTGCCAGCAGTTTGACCAGGCACCCTTACAATGAGCAGTTCTTC.

This clonotype was picked up many times. The rearrangement uses TRBV7-2 and TRBJ2-3; 7 nucleotides match TRBD2. Looked up from germline, CDR1 is SGHTA and CDR2 is FQGNSA. The V and J ends lost 4 bases and 0 bases, in that order; junction bases with no gene match: 7. The CDR3 has 16 residues. The CDR3 loop is CASSYVAGVSTDTQYF. The CDR3 DNA is TGTGCCAGCAGCTACGTAGCGGGCGTAAGCACAGATACGCAGTATTTT. Looking up the rest from reference TRBV7-2 and TRBJ2-3 gives the full variable domain: GAGVSQSPSNKVTEKGKDVELRCDPISGHTALYWYRQSLGQGLEFLIYFQGNSAPDKSGLPSDRFSAERTGGSVSTLTIQRTQQEDSAVYLCASSYVAGVSTDTQYFGPGTRLTVL.

As regards this clonotype: The junction and the germline gene differ at one end; a read error may be behind it. The chain uses TRBV11-3 and TRBJ2-1; the D is unclear. CDR3 length: 13 amino acids. Germline V gives CDR1 SGHNT, CDR2 YENEEA. The CDR3 loop reads CASSLDATLGSFF. CDR3 bases: TGTGCCAGCAGCTTAGACGCGACACTGGGCTCCTTTTTC.

As to this clonotype: It may be a read error: a sequence one base away is much more abundant. This is likely a read error, given that the CDR3 carries no conserved phenylalanine or tryptophan at its end. The chain recombines TRBV7-2 with TRBJ2-3; D perhaps matches TRBD2 (6 bases). V lost 5 bases and J lost 2, with 17 bases in between. Germline lookup yields CDR1 SGHTA and CDR2 FQGNSA. This CDR3 region has 16 residues. The CDR3 protein is CASSLGRAGPTDTQYL. The CDR3 nucleotides are TGTGCCAGCAGCCTAGGTAGGGCGGGGCCCACAGATACGCAGTATCTT.

This clonotype was detected many times. The V and J genes are TRBV3-1 and TRBJ1-1; TRBD1 matches at 8 bases. Unmatched junction bases numbered 5, after V lost 3 bases and J lost 5 bases. Germline V lookup: CDR1 LGHDT, CDR2 YNNKEL (reference sequence). The CDR3 loop spans 14 amino acids. CDR3 nucleotide sequence: TGTGCCAGCAGCCACCAGGGGGCCGGGACTGAAGCTTTCTTT. Translating it yields CASSHQGAGTEAFF.

This clonotype was counted many times. CDR3: CSVERGSNTEAFF. CDR3 DNA sequence: TGCAGCGTTGAGAGGGGCAGTAACACTGAAGCTTTCTTT. The chain recombines TRBV29-1 with TRBJ1-1; TRBD1 might be the D (5 bases). CDR3 length: 13 amino acids. Trimming stripped 3 bases from V and 2 bases from J, with 10 bases between. CDR1 and CDR2 from the germline V gene are SQVTM and ANQGSEA.

This rearrangement joins TRBV11-1 to TRBJ2-1; D perhaps matches TRBD2 (6 bases). In germline, CDR1 is SGHAT, CDR2 FQDESV (reference sequence). The V gene lost 6 bases and the J gene lost 9 bases, with 18 bases spanning the gap. The length of the CDR3 is 14 residues. The CDR3 protein is CASSRDWGDAEQFF. CDR3 nucleotide sequence: TGTGCCAGCAGTCGGGACTGGGGGGATGCTGAGCAGTTCTTC.

This clonotype was seen repeatedly, ten times or more. This chain links TRBV18 with TRBJ1-5; D ambiguous. CDR3 length: 16 amino acids. Germline lookup yields CDR1 KGHSH and CDR2 LQKENI. V lost 0 bases and J 7 bases, leaving 16 bases between the germline ends. CDR3 residues: CASSPPAGGGNQPQHF. As DNA, the CDR3 is TGTGCCAGCTCACCACCAGCGGGCGGTGGAAACCAGCCCCAGCATTTT.

This clonotype appeared many times. The chain carries TRBV6-1 and TRBJ2-7; 8 nucleotides match TRBD1. Per the germline V gene, CDR1 is MNHNS and CDR2 is SASEGT. This CDR3 has 15 amino acids. With 0 bases clipped from V and 0 bases from J, the junction kept 1 base outside the gene matches. Written as DNA, the CDR3 is TGTGCCAGCAGTGAAGCGACAGGGGCCTCCTACGAGCAGTACTTC. Amino acid sequence: CASSEATGASYEQYF.

The sample holds many counts of this clonotype. The chain joins TRBV7-2 to TRBJ1-1; D is unresolved. CDR1 and CDR2 (germline): SGHTA, FQGNSA. V was trimmed by 4 bases and J by 2 bases, leaving 14 bases between them. The CDR3 has 15 amino acids. The DNA for the CDR3 is TGTGCCAGCAGCTCCCGATTCGGCAGTAACACTGAAGCTTTCTTT. Translating gives CASSSRFGSNTEAFF.

The genes are TRBV27 and TRBJ2-5; 14 bases agree with TRBD2. J lost 5 bases, V lost 8 bases, and 4 bases had no gene match. This CDR3 comprises 14 residues. Germline V gene data show CDR1 as MNHEY and CDR2 as SMNVEV (reference sequence). The CDR3 DNA reads as TGTGCCAGCTCGGGACTAGCGGGAGTTGAGACCCAGTACTTC. Residues: CASSGLAGVETQYF.

In this sample, this clonotype turned up a few times. The rearrangement joins TRBV10-3 to TRBJ1-2, with D unclear. The CDR3 is 13 residues long. V dropped 5 bases and J dropped 1 base, with 8 bases sitting between them. CDR1 is ENHRY and CDR2 is SYGVKD in the germline V gene. The CDR3 coding sequence is TGTGCCATCAGTTCCCGCATTAACTATGGCTACACCTTC. It yields the protein CAISSRINYGYTF.

The table lists this clonotype with many counts. This chain uses TRBV5-4 with TRBJ1-1, with a tentative D call TRBD1 (5 bases). CDR3 length: 14 residues. V was clipped by 4 bases and J by 1 base, with 11 bases between them. Germline V gives CDR1 SGHNT, CDR2 YYREEE (reference sequence). As DNA, the CDR3 is TGTGCCAGCAGCAGCGGGGCAGCGAACACTGAAGCTTTCTTT. It yields the protein CASSSGAANTEAFF. Variable domain in full (rest from reference TRBV5-4 and TRBJ1-1): ETGVTQSPTHLIKTRGQQVTLRCSSQSGHNTVSWYQQALGQGPQFIFQYYREEENGRGNFPPRFSGLQFPNYSSELNVNALELDDSALYLCASSSGAANTEAFFGQGTRLTVV.

A remark on this clonotype: Possible read error: a much larger clone is one base away. The rearrangement uses TRBV12-3 or TRBV12-4 and TRBJ2-3; unclear D gene. This CDR3 is built from 15 residues. V lost 1 base to trimming and J lost 3 bases, with 11 bases between them. The CDR3 sequence: CASSLGRMRTDTQYF. The CDR3 region has the DNA TGTGCCAGCAGTTTAGGCCGGATGAGGACAGATACGCAGTATTTT.

The chain is built from TRBV7-9 and TRBJ1-2; D call uncertain. Trimming stripped 2 bases from V and 4 bases from J, with 8 bases between. The CDR3 sequence is 13 residues long. Germline V gives CDR1 SEHNR, CDR2 FQNEAQ (reference sequence). This CDR3 reads CASSLTPGYGYTF. The CDR3 DNA follows: TGTGCCAGCAGCTTAACGCCCGGCTATGGCTACACCTTC.

In the case of this clonotype: Given a much more abundant clone one base away, this may be a read error. The chain joins TRBV2 to TRBJ1-5, with D possibly TRBD1 on 5 matching bases. The germline V and J ends were trimmed by 8 bases and 8 bases, with 16 bases remaining between them. This CDR3 region has 13 residues. Per the germline V gene, CDR1 is SNHLY and CDR2 is FYNNEI. The DNA for the CDR3 is TGTGCCAGCGCAGGGAGGAAGGATAAGCCCCAGCATTTT. It translates to CASAGRKDKPQHF.

This clonotype was counted at least ten times. V and J are TRBV6-2 or TRBV6-3 and TRBJ1-5; D uncertain. V was pared by 0 bases and J by 6 bases, with 9 bases between. The germline CDR1 and CDR2 sequences are MNHEY and SVGEGT. The CDR3 is 14 residues long. CDR3 coding DNA: TGTGCCAGCAGTTACTCGCATCCGGGTCAGCCCCAGCATTTT. Its protein is CASSYSHPGQPQHF.

This rearrangement joins TRBV5-1 to TRBJ2-7; a weak D match, TRBD2 (7 bases). The CDR3 is 13 amino acids. CDR1 is SGHRS, CDR2 YFSETQ, per germline. The V and J ends lost 3 bases and 7 bases respectively, with 14 bases between them. For the CDR3, the DNA is TGCGCCAGCAGCTCGGGGGGCGGGAGTGAGCAGTACTTC. Amino acids: CASSSGGGSEQYF.

This clonotype came up many times. CDR3 loop: CASSLRGVEETQYF. CDR3 bases: TGTGCCAGCAGCTTACGGGGAGTGGAAGAGACCCAGTACTTC. V usage is TRBV7-2 and J usage is TRBJ2-5, with a weak D call TRBD2 (5 bases). CDR3 length: 14 residues. Germline V lookup: CDR1 SGHTA, CDR2 FQGNSA. V shed 2 bases and J shed 3 bases, with 10 bases lying between them.

This clonotype was found many times. V usage is TRBV6-1 and J usage is TRBJ2-6; D possibly uses TRBD1 or TRBD2 (5 bases each). Germline V CDR1 and CDR2: MNHNS, SASEGT. Trimming took off 5 bases at V and 7 bases at J, with 12 bases between the two ends. The CDR3 is 14 amino acids. As DNA, the CDR3 is TGTGCCAGCAGTCTACGGGACGGTGCCAACGTCCTGACTTTC. This translates into CASSLRDGANVLTF.

This clonotype showed up many times. The V gene is TRBV6-1, the J gene TRBJ1-2; D perhaps matches TRBD1 (5 bases). The germline CDR1 and CDR2 sequences are MNHNS and SASEGT. V was pared by 6 bases and J by 2 bases, with 10 bases between. The CDR3 runs 13 residues. CDR3 coding DNA: TGTGCCAGCAGCCGACAGAGGAACTATGGCTACACCTTC. Translating gives CASSRQRNYGYTF.